Reported below is one TCR beta chain. Its target is unknown. The method was immunoSEQ multiplex PCR; TCRdb's version includes in-frame clones alone and lacks a portion of them. The sample lists some 150,000 clones, around 84% occurring once. These data are taken from a study of T cell responses to AZD1222 COVID-19 vaccine. The study's findings and limits: Clonal diversity may have been underestimated in mostly white British donors. Spike-specific TCR depth and breadth grew after two AZD1222 doses.

The CDR3 length is 13 residues. The V gene's germline CDR1 is WSHSY and CDR2 SAAADI. The junction had 3 bases not matched to a gene; V was cut back by 3 bases and J by 6 bases. Material: peripheral blood, obtained 28 days after the second AZD1222 dose. The J gene is TRBJ2-7, the V gene TRBV10-2; TRBD1 matches at 9 bases. The sequence derives from an adult who received the AZD1222 COVID-19 vaccine. The CDR3 sequence is CASSEQGAGEQYF. CDR3 sequence (DNA): TGCGCCAGCAGTGAACAGGGGGCCGGCGAGCAGTACTTC.